Detailed here is one T cell receptor beta chain. The sample originates from a study of blood T cell repertoires in COVID-19. Data came from immunoSEQ multiplex PCR; TCRdb stores just in-frame clones and leaves some out. This sample has around 38,000 clones, with about 90% found just once. The sequenced sample was peripheral blood. The clonotype was recovered from a man aged 55-75 years with COVID-19, enrolled during active disease.

DNA of the CDR3: TGTGCCAGCAGCTTAGCAGCAGCGGGAGTACCCGATACGCAGTATTTT. Amino acid sequence: CASSLAAAGVPDTQYF. V and J are TRBV7-8 and TRBJ2-3; 8 bases match TRBD2. CDR3 length: 16 residues. The germline V gene encodes CDR1 SGHVS and CDR2 FQNEAQ. Germline trimming cut 0 bases from V and 6 bases from J; bases unmatched to any gene: 8.